Listed below are T cell receptor beta chains from one sample, sequenced in a study of blood T cell repertoires in COVID-19. Libraries were prepared by immunoSEQ multiplex PCR; TCRdb keeps only in-frame clonotypes and omits some of them. The table lists 400,000 or so clones, around nine tenths of them singletons, with approximately 2.9% in the top ten. Material for sequencing was peripheral blood. These receptors all stem from a human donor in a cohort sampled during active COVID-19. The CDR3 runs from the conserved cysteine through the conserved F or W. A D gene is named only where the DNA matches it firmly. Rows may omit the clone size; those that give it use once, few, many or a size class.

D,V,size,J,DNA,CDR3
TRBD1,TRBV6-6,few,TRBJ1-4,TGTGCCAGCAGTTGGGGACAGATGAATGAAAAACTGTTTTTT,CASSWGQMNEKLFF
TRBD1,TRBV19,NA,TRBJ1-2,TGTGCCAGTAGCAGCGACAGGGACGGCGGCTACACCTTC,CASSSDRDGGYTF
TRBD2,TRBV4-2,NA,TRBJ2-7,TGTGCCAGCAGCTCGTCGACTAGCGGGGGACCCTACGAGCAGTACTTC,CASSSSTSGGPYEQYF
NA,TRBV3-1/TRBV3-2,NA,TRBJ1-2,TGTGCCAGCAGCCAAGAGGCCCGAAGAACAGGGAATGGCTACACCTTC,CASSQEARRTGNGYTF
TRBD1,TRBV2,NA,TRBJ2-3,TGTGCCAGCAGACCGGACAGGGGAAGGACAGATACGCAGTATTTT,CASRPDRGRTDTQYF
NA,TRBV30,NA,TRBJ1-4,TGTGCCTGGAGTGCCGCCCTCGGGGAAAAACTGTTTTTT,CAWSAALGEKLFF
TRBD2,TRBV10-1,NA,TRBJ2-3,TGCGCCAGCACCGGACTAGCCCCTGCCGATACGCAGTATTTT,CASTGLAPADTQYF
TRBD2,TRBV14,NA,TRBJ2-5,TGTGCCAGCAGCCGGAGCGGGAGTATGGTCGAGGAGACCCAGTACTTC,CASSRSGSMVEETQYF
NA,TRBV5-1,few,TRBJ2-7,TGCGCCAGCAGCCCCATGGGGGGCTACGAGCAGTACTTC,CASSPMGGYEQYF
TRBD2,TRBV19,NA,TRBJ2-3,TGTGCCAGTAGTCCTCTGCTAGCGGAGCTCACAGATACGCAGTATTTT,CASSPLLAELTDTQYF
TRBD2,TRBV3-1/TRBV3-2,NA,TRBJ2-7,TGTGCCAGCAGCCATACAACTAGCGAGAGTACCTACGAGCAGTACTTC,CASSHTTSESTYEQYF
TRBD2,TRBV3-1/TRBV3-2,NA,TRBJ2-3,TGTGCCAGCAGCCAGGTTACCGGGACTAGCGGGGGGTCGGGTACGCAGTATTTT,CASSQVTGTSGGSGTQYF
NA,TRBV6-2/TRBV6-3,NA,TRBJ1-6,TGTGCCAGCAGTTATATCCAGACTTCAGATAGAAATTCACCCCTCCACTTT,CASSYIQTSDRNSPLHF
TRBD2,TRBV7-9,NA,TRBJ2-5,TGTGCCAGCGGCGGGGGGGCCGGGCAAGAGACCCAGTACTTC,CASGGGAGQETQYF
TRBD2,TRBV24-1,NA,TRBJ2-1,TGTGCCGCCCCTAGCGGGGGGCTACAATCGAGCTCCTACAATGAGCAGTTCTTC,CAAPSGGLQSSSYNEQFF
NA,TRBV5-1,NA,TRBJ2-1,TGCGCCAGCAGCTTTGGGGGCTTTTTTGATGAGCAGTTCTTC,CASSFGGFFDEQFF
NA,TRBV28,few,TRBJ1-5,TGTGCCAGCAGTTTCTCGGGGGGCGGTCAGCCCCAGCATTTT,CASSFSGGGQPQHF
TRBD2,TRBV7-3,NA,TRBJ2-2,TGTGCCAGCAGCCTGATAGCGGGAGCCGGCGGGGAGCTGTTTTTT,CASSLIAGAGGELFF
TRBD1,TRBV11-3,NA,TRBJ2-2,TGTGCCAGCAGCTTAGAACCGGGACAGGGGGCTCCCGGGGAGCTGTTTTTT,CASSLEPGQGAPGELFF
TRBD1,TRBV5-4,few,TRBJ2-7,TGTGCCAGCAGCTTTGCCCCTGTCACCGGGACAGACTCCTACGAGCAGTACTTC,CASSFAPVTGTDSYEQYF
NA,TRBV19,NA,TRBJ1-5,TGTGCCGGGTCCCGAGGGGGGGTCAATCAGCCCCAGCATTTT,CAGSRGGVNQPQHF
NA,TRBV2,NA,TRBJ2-7,TGTGCCAGCAGCGTACAGGGCTACGAGCAGTACTTC,CASSVQGYEQYF
NA,TRBV19,NA,TRBJ2-1,TGTGCCAGTATTGACAGTAAGGGGGAGCAGTTCTTC,CASIDSKGEQFF
TRBD2,TRBV3-1/TRBV3-2,NA,TRBJ2-1,TGTGCCAGCAGCCAAGATGGAAGCGGGAGTCGCAATGAGCAGTTCTTC,CASSQDGSGSRNEQFF
NA,TRBV3-1/TRBV3-2,NA,TRBJ1-5,TGTGCCAGCAGCCAAGGGGGGGGCCAGCCCCAGCATTTT,CASSQGGGQPQHF
TRBD1,TRBV11-2,once,TRBJ1-4,TGTGCCAGCAGCTTGCTGGGACAGGGTGGCGAAAAACTGTTTTTT,CASSLLGQGGEKLFF
NA,TRBV19,NA,TRBJ1-1,TGTGCCAGTAGTATTGTGGGGAGGGGGACTGAAGCTTTCTTT,CASSIVGRGTEAFF
NA,TRBV7-2,NA,TRBJ1-2,TGTGCCAGCAGCTTAGGACATAACTATGGCTACACCTTC,CASSLGHNYGYTF
NA,TRBV5-1,NA,TRBJ2-5,TGCGCCAGCAGCCTGGGGGCCCTCCGGGAGACCCAGTACTTC,CASSLGALRETQYF
TRBD1,TRBV3-1/TRBV3-2,once,TRBJ1-2,TGTGCCAGCAGCCAAGACAGACAGGGGCCCTATGGCTACACCTTC,CASSQDRQGPYGYTF
TRBD1,TRBV3-1/TRBV3-2,NA,TRBJ1-1,TGTGCCAGCAGCCAAGTCCTGGGACAGCGGGTAGGTCGGGTAAATGCAGAGGTCTTT,CASSQVLGQRVGRVNAEVF
NA,TRBV13,NA,TRBJ1-4,TGTGCCAGCAGGCGCAGGGCCAATGAAAAACTGTTTTTT,CASRRRANEKLFF
TRBD2,TRBV6-8,NA,TRBJ2-7,TGTGCCAGCAGTTCTCGTCCGTCTAGCGGGATTTATAACGGGTACGAGCAGTACTTC,CASSSRPSSGIYNGYEQYF
TRBD1,TRBV2,NA,TRBJ2-7,TGTGCCAGCAGTAATACCGGGACAGGAGACTACGAGCAGTACTTC,CASSNTGTGDYEQYF
NA,TRBV30,NA,TRBJ1-5,TGTGCCTGGAGGGCAGGATTCAATCAGCCCCAGCATTTT,CAWRAGFNQPQHF
TRBD1,TRBV19,few,TRBJ1-5,TGTGCCAGTAGAGGGGACAGGGGGCGCAATCAGCCCCAGCATTTT,CASRGDRGRNQPQHF
NA,TRBV7-7,NA,TRBJ2-3,TGTGCTAGCAGCTTAGGGTTCCAGGGGACAGATACGCAGTATTTT,CASSLGFQGTDTQYF
TRBD2,TRBV29-1,NA,TRBJ2-7,TGCAGCGGGACGGGGGGAACTCTAGGAAGATACGAGCAGTACTTC,CSGTGGTLGRYEQYF
NA,TRBV2,once,TRBJ2-3,TGTGCCAGCACCCGCCGGGGCACAGATACGCAGTATTTT,CASTRRGTDTQYF
NA,TRBV9,NA,TRBJ2-7,TGTGCCAGCAGCGTAGATTTGGGCAACTACGAGCAGTACTTC,CASSVDLGNYEQYF
NA,TRBV29-1,NA,TRBJ1-1,TGCAGCGTTGTAAGGGGGTTTAGTACTGAAGCTTTCTTT,CSVVRGFSTEAFF
TRBD1,TRBV5-1,NA,TRBJ1-1,TGCGCCAGCAGCGTCGAGGGCAGGGGGTCAGAAGGCACTGAAGCTTTCTTT,CASSVEGRGSEGTEAFF
NA,TRBV3-1/TRBV3-2,NA,TRBJ1-4,TGTGCCAGCAGCCGAGCAGGTCGGAATGAAAAACTGTTTTTT,CASSRAGRNEKLFF
TRBD2,TRBV29-1,NA,TRBJ2-1,TGCAGCGTTGGGGTACTAGCGGGGGATGAGCAGTTCTTC,CSVGVLAGDEQFF
TRBD1,TRBV5-1,NA,TRBJ2-1,TGCGCCAGCAGCGAAACTCCGGGACAGGGGGCGAATGAGCAGTTCTTC,CASSETPGQGANEQFF
TRBD1,TRBV7-8,NA,TRBJ1-2,TGTGCCAGCAGCCGGCCGGGACAGAACTATGGCTACACCTTC,CASSRPGQNYGYTF
TRBD1,TRBV7-2,NA,TRBJ1-2,TGTGCCAGCAGAGCCAGGGGGCGCGTTTCTGGCTACACCTTC,CASRARGRVSGYTF
TRBD1,TRBV18,NA,TRBJ1-1,TGTGCCAGCTCACCAACCGGGACAGGGGGATTCAGAGCTTTCTTT,CASSPTGTGGFRAFF
NA,TRBV5-1,NA,TRBJ2-6,TGCGCCAGCAGCCCCGTCCTCTCTGGGGCCAACGTCCTGACTTTC,CASSPVLSGANVLTF
TRBD1,TRBV5-6,NA,TRBJ2-2,TGTGCCAGCAGCTTGGGGGACAGGAACACCGGGGAGCTGTTTTTT,CASSLGDRNTGELFF
TRBD2,TRBV6-5,NA,TRBJ2-3,TGTGCCAGCAGAAGCGGGAGGGCCTCCACAGATACGCAGTATTTT,CASRSGRASTDTQYF
TRBD1,TRBV2,once,TRBJ1-3,TGTGCCAGCAGGGGAGGACAGGGCCGAGTCTCTGGAAACACCATATATTTT,CASRGGQGRVSGNTIYF
TRBD1,TRBV5-4,NA,TRBJ1-4,TGTGCCAGCAGCGCCGCGGGGACAGCTAATGAAAAACTGTTTTTT,CASSAAGTANEKLFF
NA,TRBV5-1,NA,TRBJ1-1,TGCGCCAGCAGCTTGGCCATGACAGCGGGCGGCACTGAAGCTTTCTTT,CASSLAMTAGGTEAFF
TRBD2,TRBV23-1,once,TRBJ2-1,TGCGCCAGCAGTCCAATACTAGCGGGAGGTCGCAATGAGCAGTTCTTC,CASSPILAGGRNEQFF
TRBD2,TRBV27,NA,TRBJ2-3,TGTGCCAGCAGTGTAGGGACTAGCGGGAGTTGGGAATCGGCAAATACGCAGTATTTT,CASSVGTSGSWESANTQYF
NA,TRBV2,NA,TRBJ1-2,TGTGCCAGCAGTGACCCAGGGACCGCCGACCGACTAGACTATGGCTACACCTTC,CASSDPGTADRLDYGYTF
TRBD1,TRBV5-1,NA,TRBJ2-7,TGCGCCAGCAGCCTTTGGACAGGCTACGAGCAGTACTTC,CASSLWTGYEQYF
NA,TRBV29-1,NA,TRBJ2-1,TGCAGCGTGACGGGAGTCAATGAGCAGTTCTTC,CSVTGVNEQFF
NA,TRBV25-1,NA,TRBJ2-3,TGTGCCAGCAGTGAATTCGGGCAGGGTATGGGAGATACGCAGTATTTT,CASSEFGQGMGDTQYF